This T cell receptor beta chain was identified in a study of OX40 agonist ivuxolimab in advanced cancers. Broadly, across the study: Ivuxolimab, which targeted the costimulatory receptor OX40 (CD134), was an agonistic, fully human IgG2 monoclonal antibody. Intravenous ivuxolimab was administered to patients every 2 weeks at six dose levels: 0.01, 0.1, 0.3, 1.5, 3 and 10 mg/kg. Among the 52 dose-escalation patients, about 19 had hepatocellular carcinoma, 15 or so melanoma, 9 renal cell carcinoma and 9 head and neck cancer. Prior anti-PD-1, anti-PD-L1 or anti-CTLA-4 therapy was permitted, and 30% to 50% of dose-escalation patients had received checkpoint inhibitors. The dose-escalation cohort was roughly 80% male with a mean age of about 58 years, ranging from roughly 20 to 80. The purpose of peripheral TCRbeta sequencing was to test whether ivuxolimab changed TCR sequence diversity and led to clonal T-cell expansion. Partial responses occurred in three dose-escalation patients: two with cutaneous melanoma and one with hepatocellular carcinoma. The paper describes the monotherapy dose-escalation part (N of about 52 patients) of the phase I trial of ivuxolimab.

Patients with a history of autoimmune disease or receiving systemic immunosuppression were excluded from the trial. Peripheral blood for TCR sequencing was collected from all dose cohorts at baseline, on cycle 4 day 1, and on cycle 7 day 1. The samples were drawn from a first-in-human, open-label, multicenter phase I dose-escalation trial of ivuxolimab. Adults with locally advanced or metastatic melanoma, renal cell, hepatocellular, or head and neck squamous cell carcinoma were enrolled in the trial. CD4+ and CD8+ T cells were sorted separately from peripheral blood before TCR sequencing. Regarding this clone: The antigen it binds to is not known. There are no base qualities to consult, and no much larger clone falls within one base.

What the study reported, not specific to this receptor: Clonal expansion of both CD4+ and CD8+ blood T cells was observed from baseline to week 6 at doses 0.1 to 3.0 mg/kg. In partial responders in the 0.1-3.0 mg/kg groups, normalized peripheral clonal expansion was found to be among the lowest, especially among CD8+ T cells. After ivuxolimab, more expanded clones were found on average in CD8+ T cells than in CD4+ T cells. Low levels of normalized T-cell clonal expansion were also seen in some nonresponding patients. The antigen specificity of the clonally expanded peripheral T cells was not determined.

Genomic DNA was extracted from sorted cells for sequencing of the TCRbeta CDR3 region. The immunoSEQ Assay was used to sequence the TCRbeta CDR3 regions. This immuneACCESS table, as held by TCRdb, lists in-frame sequences with V and J called but not all clones. Of the missing ones, under half trace to an unresolved V gene in checked studies; the others have no known cause. The sample table holds around 79,000 clones, of which over 75% were seen once. The ten top clones hold about 3.8% of the sample. The sequence was collected from an adult with an advanced solid tumor such as melanoma, head and neck, liver or kidney cancer. The sample in question was CD4+ or CD8+ T cells sorted from blood, obtained in a trial of the OX40 agonist ivuxolimab.

The sequence in DNA is TGTGCCTGGGACCGGGACCGCCAAGAGACCCAGTACTTC. It codes for CAWDRDRQETQYF. The V and J segments used are TRBV30 and TRBJ2-5, with the D gene possibly TRBD1 or TRBD2, each one fitting 5 bases. Taken from the germline V gene (reference sequence), the CDR1 and CDR2 loops are GTSNPN and SVGIG. The CDR3 has 13 amino acids, counting the end cysteine and phenylalanine. The read is trimmed to its CDR3 DNA, 39 bases read in frame from base 1. At the junction V is shortened by 5 bases and J by 1 base, with 11 bases in between. With the rest looked up from the reference TRBV30 and TRBJ2-5 genes rather than sequenced, the full variable domain is SQTIHQWPATLVQPVGSPLSLECTVEGTSNPNLYWYRQAAGRGLQLLFYSVGIGQISSEVPQNLSASRPQDRQFILSSKKLLLSDSGFYLCAWDRDRQETQYFGPGTRLLVL.